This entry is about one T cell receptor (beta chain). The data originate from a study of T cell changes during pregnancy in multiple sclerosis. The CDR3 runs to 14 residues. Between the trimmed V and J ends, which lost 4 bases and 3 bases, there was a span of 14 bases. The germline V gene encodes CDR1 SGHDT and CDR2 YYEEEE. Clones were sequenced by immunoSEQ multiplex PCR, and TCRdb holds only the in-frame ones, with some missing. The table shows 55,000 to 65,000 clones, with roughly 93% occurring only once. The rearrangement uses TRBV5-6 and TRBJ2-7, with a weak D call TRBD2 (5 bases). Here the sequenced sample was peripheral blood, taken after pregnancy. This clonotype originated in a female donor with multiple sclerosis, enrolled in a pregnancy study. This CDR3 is CASSLERADYEQYF. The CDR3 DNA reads TGTGCCAGCAGCCTCGAGAGAGCGGACTACGAGCAGTACTTC.